In its sample, the clone carrying this T cell receptor beta chain was seen once. Looked up from germline, CDR1 is GTSNPN and CDR2 is SVGIG (reference sequence). Trimming cost V 5 bases and J 3 bases, with 14 bases left between them. This CDR3 is 13 amino acids long. These data are taken from a study of blood T cell repertoires in COVID-19. Original handling: By means of reference gene primer amplification, nucleated cell counts were estimated. Here immunoSEQ multiplex PCR was the method, and the copy in TCRdb shows in-frame clones only, minus some. V and J calls and clone size are those listed in that table; D and trimming were worked out from the DNA. The sample contains more than 300,000 clones, around 87% of which appear only once.

The sample consisted of peripheral blood. J is TRBJ2-7 and V is TRBV30; TRBD1 is a possible D gene (5 bases). The sequence derives from a young woman with COVID-19, enrolled during active disease. The CDR3 region has the DNA TGTGCCTGGTCACAGGAGTTTCGCTACGAGCAGTACTTC. Translating gives CAWSQEFRYEQYF.